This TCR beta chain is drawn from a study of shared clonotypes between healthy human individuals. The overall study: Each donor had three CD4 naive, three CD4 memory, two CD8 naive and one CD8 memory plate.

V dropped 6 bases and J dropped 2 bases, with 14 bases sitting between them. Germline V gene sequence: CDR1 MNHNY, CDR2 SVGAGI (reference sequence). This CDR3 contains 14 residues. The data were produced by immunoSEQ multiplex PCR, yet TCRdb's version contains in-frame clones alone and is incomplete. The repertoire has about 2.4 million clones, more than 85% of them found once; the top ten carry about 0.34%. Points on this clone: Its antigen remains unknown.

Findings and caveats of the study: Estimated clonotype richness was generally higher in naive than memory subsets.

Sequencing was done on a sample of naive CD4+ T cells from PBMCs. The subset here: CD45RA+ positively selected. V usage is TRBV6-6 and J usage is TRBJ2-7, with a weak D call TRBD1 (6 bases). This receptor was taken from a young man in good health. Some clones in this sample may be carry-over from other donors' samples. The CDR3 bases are TGTGCCAGCAGGGTCAGGGGTCCCCCCTACGAGCAGTACTTC. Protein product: CASRVRGPPYEQYF.